This T cell receptor beta chain was recovered during a study of blood T cell repertoires in COVID-19. In the study overall: Samples representing acute and convalescent COVID-19 were sourced from the United States, Italy and Spain.

Between the trimmed V and J ends, which lost 0 bases and 8 bases, there was a span of 7 bases. The CDR3 has 12 residues. Germline assignment: CDR1 SGHAT and CDR2 FQNNGV. The assay was immunoSEQ multiplex PCR, and TCRdb's table has in-frame clones only and misses some. The data contain approximately 260,000 clones, roughly 83% of them singletons. A few counts support this clone. V is TRBV11-2 and J is TRBJ1-2; no clear D. What was sequenced was peripheral blood. The clonotype comes from a man aged 55 to 70 who had recovered from COVID-19. This CDR3 reads CASSLDLAGYTF. CDR3 sequence (DNA): TGTGCCAGCAGCTTAGATTTGGCAGGCTACACCTTC.